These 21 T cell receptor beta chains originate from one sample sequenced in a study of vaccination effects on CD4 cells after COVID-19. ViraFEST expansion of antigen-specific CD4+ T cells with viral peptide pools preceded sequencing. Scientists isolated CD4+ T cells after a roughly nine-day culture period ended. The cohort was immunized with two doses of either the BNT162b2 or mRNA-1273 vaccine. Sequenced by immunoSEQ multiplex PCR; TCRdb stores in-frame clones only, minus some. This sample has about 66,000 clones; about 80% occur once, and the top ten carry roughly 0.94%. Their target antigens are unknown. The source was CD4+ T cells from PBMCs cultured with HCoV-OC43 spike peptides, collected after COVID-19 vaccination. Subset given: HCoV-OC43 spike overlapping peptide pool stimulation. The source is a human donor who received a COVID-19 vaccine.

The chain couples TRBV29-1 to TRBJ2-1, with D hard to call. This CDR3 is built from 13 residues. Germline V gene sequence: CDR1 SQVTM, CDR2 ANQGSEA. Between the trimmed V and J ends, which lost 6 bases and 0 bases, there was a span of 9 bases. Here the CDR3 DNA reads TGCAGCGTGAACAGCGACTCCTACAATGAGCAGTTCTTC. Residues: CSVNSDSYNEQFF.

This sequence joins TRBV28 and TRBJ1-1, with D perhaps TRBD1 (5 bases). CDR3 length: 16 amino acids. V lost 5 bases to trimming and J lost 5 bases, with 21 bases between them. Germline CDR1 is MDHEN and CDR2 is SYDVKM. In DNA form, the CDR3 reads TGTGCCAGCAGTCCCCTCGGGACCCCGGCGGAAACTGAAGCTTTCTTT. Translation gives CASSPLGTPAETEAFF.

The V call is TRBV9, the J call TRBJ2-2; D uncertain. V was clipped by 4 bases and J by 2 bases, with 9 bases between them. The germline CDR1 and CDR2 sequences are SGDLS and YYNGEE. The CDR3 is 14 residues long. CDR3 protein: CASSQNPNTGELFF. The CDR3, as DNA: TGTGCCAGCAGCCAGAACCCCAACACCGGGGAGCTGTTTTTT.

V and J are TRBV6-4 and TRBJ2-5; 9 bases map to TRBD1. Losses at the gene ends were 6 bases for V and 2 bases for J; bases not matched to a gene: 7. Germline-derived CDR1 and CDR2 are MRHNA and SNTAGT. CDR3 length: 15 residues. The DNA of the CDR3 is TGTGCCAGCAGAAGGACAGGGGCCCCACAAGAGACCCAGTACTTC. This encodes CASRRTGAPQETQYF.

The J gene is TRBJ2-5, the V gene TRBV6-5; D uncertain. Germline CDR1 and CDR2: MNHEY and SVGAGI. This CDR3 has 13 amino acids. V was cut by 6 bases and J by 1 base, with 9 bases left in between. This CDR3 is CASRLAGQETQYF. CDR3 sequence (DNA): TGTGCCAGCAGATTGGCCGGCCAAGAGACCCAGTACTTC.

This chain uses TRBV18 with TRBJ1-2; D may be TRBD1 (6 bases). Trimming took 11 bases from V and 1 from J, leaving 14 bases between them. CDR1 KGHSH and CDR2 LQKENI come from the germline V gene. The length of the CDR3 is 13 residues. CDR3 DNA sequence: TGTGCCTCCGCAGGACAGAGTAACTATGGCTACACCTTC. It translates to CASAGQSNYGYTF.

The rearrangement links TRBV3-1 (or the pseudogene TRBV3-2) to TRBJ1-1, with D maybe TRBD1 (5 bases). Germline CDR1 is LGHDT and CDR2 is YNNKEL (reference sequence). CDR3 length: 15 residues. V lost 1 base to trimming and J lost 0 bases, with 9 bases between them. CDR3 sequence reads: CASSQAQVLNTEAFF. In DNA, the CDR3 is TGTGCCAGCAGCCAAGCACAGGTTCTGAACACTGAAGCTTTCTTT.

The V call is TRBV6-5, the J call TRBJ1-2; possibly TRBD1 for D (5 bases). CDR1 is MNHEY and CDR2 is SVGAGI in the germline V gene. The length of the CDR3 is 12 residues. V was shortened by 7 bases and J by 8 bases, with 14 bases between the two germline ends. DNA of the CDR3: TGTGCCAGCACCCTACCCAGGGTAGGCTACACCTTC. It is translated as CASTLPRVGYTF.

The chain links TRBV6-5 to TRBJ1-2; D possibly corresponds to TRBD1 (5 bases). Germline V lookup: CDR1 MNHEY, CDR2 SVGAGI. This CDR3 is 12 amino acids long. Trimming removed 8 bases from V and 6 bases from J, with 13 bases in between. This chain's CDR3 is CASSTMGHGYTF. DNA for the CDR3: TGTGCCAGCTCCACCATGGGGCATGGCTACACCTTC.

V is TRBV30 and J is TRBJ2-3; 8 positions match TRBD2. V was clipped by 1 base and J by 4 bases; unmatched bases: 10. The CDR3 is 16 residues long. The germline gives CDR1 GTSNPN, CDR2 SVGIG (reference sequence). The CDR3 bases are TGTGCCTGGAGTGGTGGAAGCGGGGGAGGGCCAGATACGCAGTATTTT. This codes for CAWSGGSGGGPDTQYF. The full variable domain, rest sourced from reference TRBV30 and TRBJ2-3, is SQTIHQWPATLVQPVGSPLSLECTVEGTSNPNLYWYRQAAGRGLQLLFYSVGIGQISSEVPQNLSASRPQDRQFILSSKKLLLSDSGFYLCAWSGGSGGGPDTQYFGPGTRLTVL.

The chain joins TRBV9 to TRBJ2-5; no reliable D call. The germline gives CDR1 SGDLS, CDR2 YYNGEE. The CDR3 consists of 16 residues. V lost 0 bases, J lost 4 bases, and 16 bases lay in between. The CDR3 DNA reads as TGTGCCAGCAGCGTAGGGTCGATGGCACCTCGAGAGACCCAGTACTTC. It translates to CASSVGSMAPRETQYF.

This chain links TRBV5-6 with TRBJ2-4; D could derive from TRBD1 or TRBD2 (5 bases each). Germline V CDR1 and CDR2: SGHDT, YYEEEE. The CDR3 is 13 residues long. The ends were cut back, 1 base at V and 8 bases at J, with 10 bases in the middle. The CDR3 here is CASSLQGRDIQYF. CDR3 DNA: TGTGCCAGCAGCTTGCAGGGACGGGACATTCAGTACTTC.

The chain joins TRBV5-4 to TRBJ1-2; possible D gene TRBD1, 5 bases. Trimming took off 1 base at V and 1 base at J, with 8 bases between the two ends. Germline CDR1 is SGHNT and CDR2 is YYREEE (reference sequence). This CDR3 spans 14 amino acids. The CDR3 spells CASSLIGDNYGYTF. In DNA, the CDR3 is TGTGCCAGCAGCTTGATAGGGGATAACTATGGCTACACCTTC.

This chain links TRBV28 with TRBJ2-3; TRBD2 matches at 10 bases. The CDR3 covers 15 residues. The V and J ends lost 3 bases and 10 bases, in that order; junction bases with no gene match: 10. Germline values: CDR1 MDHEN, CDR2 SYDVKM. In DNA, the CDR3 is TGTGCCAGCAGTTTGGTAGTAGCGGGGGGTACAGCGCAGTATTTT. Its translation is CASSLVVAGGTAQYF.

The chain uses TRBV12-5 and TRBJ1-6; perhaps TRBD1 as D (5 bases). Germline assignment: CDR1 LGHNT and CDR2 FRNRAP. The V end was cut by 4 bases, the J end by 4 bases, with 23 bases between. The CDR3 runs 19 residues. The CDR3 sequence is CASGSPPAGGGVYNSPLHF. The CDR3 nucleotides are TGTGCTAGTGGTTCCCCCCCGGCAGGCGGAGGGGTTTATAATTCACCCCTCCACTTT. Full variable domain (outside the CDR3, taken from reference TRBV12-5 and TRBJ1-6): DARVTQTPRHKVTEMGQEVTMRCQPILGHNTVFWYRQTMMQGLELLAYFRNRAPLDDSGMPKDRFSAEMPDATLATLKIQPSEPRDSAVYFCASGSPPAGGGVYNSPLHFGNGTRLTVT.

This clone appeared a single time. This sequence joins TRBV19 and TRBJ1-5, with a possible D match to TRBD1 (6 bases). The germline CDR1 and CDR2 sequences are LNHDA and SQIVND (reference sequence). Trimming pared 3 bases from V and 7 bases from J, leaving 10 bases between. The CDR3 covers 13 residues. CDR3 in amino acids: CASSIAGAQPQHF. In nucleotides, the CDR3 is TGTGCCAGTAGTATCGCAGGGGCCCAGCCCCAGCATTTT. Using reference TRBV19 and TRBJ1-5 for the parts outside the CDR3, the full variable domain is DGGITQSPKYLFRKEGQNVTLSCEQNLNHDAMYWYRQDPGQGLRLIYYSQIVNDFQKGDIAEGYSVSREKKESFPLTVTSAQKNPTAFYLCASSIAGAQPQHFGDGTRLSIL.

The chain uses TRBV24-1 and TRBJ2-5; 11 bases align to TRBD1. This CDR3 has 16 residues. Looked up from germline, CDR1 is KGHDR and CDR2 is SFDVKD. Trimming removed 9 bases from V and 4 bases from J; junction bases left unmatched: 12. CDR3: CATRGPLGQGAETQYF. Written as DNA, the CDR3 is TGTGCCACCCGCGGACCTTTAGGACAGGGGGCAGAGACCCAGTACTTC.

The CDR3 here is CASRAVAGGGTYF. In DNA form, the CDR3 reads TGTGCCAGCAGGGCAGTAGCGGGGGGGGGAACGTACTTC. The chain couples TRBV27 to TRBJ2-5, with TRBD2 matching 11 bases. V dropped 6 bases and J dropped 13; count of bases not matched to a gene: 10. The CDR3 contains 13 residues. CDR1 is MNHEY, CDR2 SMNVEV, per germline (reference sequence).

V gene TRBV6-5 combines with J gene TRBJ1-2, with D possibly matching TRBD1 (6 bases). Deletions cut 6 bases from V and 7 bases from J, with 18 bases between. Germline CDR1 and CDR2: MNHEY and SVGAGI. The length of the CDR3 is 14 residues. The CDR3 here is CASSPYRQAGGYTF. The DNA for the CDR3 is TGTGCCAGCAGCCCATACCGACAGGCCGGTGGCTACACCTTC.

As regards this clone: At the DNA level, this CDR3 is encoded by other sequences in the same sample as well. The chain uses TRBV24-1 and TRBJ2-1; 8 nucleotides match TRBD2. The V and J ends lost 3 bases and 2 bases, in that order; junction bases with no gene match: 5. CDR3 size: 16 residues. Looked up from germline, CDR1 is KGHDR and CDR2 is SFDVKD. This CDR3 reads CATSDLSGGPYNEQFF. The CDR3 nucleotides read TGTGCCACCAGTGATCTATCGGGGGGGCCCTACAATGAGCAGTTCTTC.

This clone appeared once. The CDR3 spells CASSIDFARATDTQYF. The DNA for the CDR3 is TGTGCCAGTAGTATAGATTTCGCCAGGGCCACAGATACGCAGTATTTT. The chain recombines TRBV19 with TRBJ2-3; D perhaps matches TRBD1 (5 bases). The CDR3 contains 16 residues. CDR1 LNHDA and CDR2 SQIVND come from the germline V gene (reference sequence). V lost 0 bases to trimming and J lost 2 bases, with 12 bases between them.